This record looks at one TCR beta chain sequence and its context. Per the authors' pipeline: From reference gene primer amplification, estimates of nucleated cell counts were derived. TCRdb's table, derived via immunoSEQ multiplex PCR, lists solely in-frame clones and lacks some. V, J and clone size reflect that table, while D and trimming were determined from the DNA. The table includes 65,000 to 80,000 clones, over 75% detected once. The data were taken from a study of blood T cell repertoires in COVID-19. Across the study: The samples span acute and convalescent COVID-19 from the United States, Italy and Spain. Sources were T cells, B-cell-depleted T cells, or PBMCs; the material itself was cDNA or gDNA.

The sequenced sample consisted of peripheral blood. The sequence was collected from a man aged 45-60 years with active COVID-19.

CDR3 nucleotides: TGTGCCAGCAGTTCCCTCAGGGGGCTGAACACTGAAGCTTTCTTT. It translates to CASSSLRGLNTEAFF. J is TRBJ1-1 and V is TRBV28, with TRBD1 matching 8 bases. CDR3 size: 15 residues. The junction had 4 bases not matched to a gene; V was cut back by 4 bases and J by 0 bases. CDR1 MDHEN and CDR2 SYDVKM come from the germline V gene.